This passage covers 2 T cell receptor beta chains from one sample sequenced in a study of tissue T cells after allogeneic stem cell transplantation. Assay: immunoSEQ multiplex PCR; the TCRdb copy retains only in-frame clones and omits some. Altogether 48,000 or so clones are present, 73% being singletons, with the ten largest covering under 0.9%. Sequencing was performed on sorted cells pooled from one or two spleens. Receptors originate from a pool of C57BL/6 mice in good health.

About this clone itself: Gene names refer to mouse genes. The CDR3 end falls 1 residue outside the read, so it is completed with the germline J gene. The chain combines TRBV13-2 with TRBJ1-2; 10 bases align to TRBD1. The CDR3 has 15 residues. The junction had 3 bases not matched to a gene; V was cut back by 4 bases and J by 0 bases. The germline CDR1 and CDR2 sequences are NNHNN and SYGAGS (reference sequence). Incomplete CDR3 DNA: TGTGCCAGCGGTCCCGGGACAGGGGCAAACTCCGACTACACC. This gives the protein CASGPGTGANSDYT. The full CDR3 is CASGPGTGANSDYTF.

In the case of this clone: Gene labels here are mouse ones. The CDR3 end falls 1 residue outside the read, so it is completed with the germline J gene. The J gene is TRBJ2-1, the V gene TRBV13-3; TRBD2 matches at 10 bases. The J segment lost 0 bases and the V segment lost 4 bases, leaving 7 bases of the junction unmatched. Per germline, CDR1 NNHDY and CDR2 SYVADS. The CDR3 extends over 17 amino acids. The CDR3 DNA, read in part, is TGTGCCAGCAGTCTGACTGGGGGGACCCATAACTATGCTGAGCAGTTC. Translation gives CASSLTGGTHNYAEQF. The whole CDR3 sequence is CASSLTGGTHNYAEQFF.